This is a list of T cell receptor beta chains from one sample in a study of graft-versus-host responses after intestinal transplantation. Sequenced by immunoSEQ multiplex PCR; TCRdb stores in-frame clones only, minus some. The data contain 4,000 to 5,500 clones, 25% to 35% of them singletons. Sequenced here: alloreactive CD8+ T cells from a mixed lymphocyte reaction culture, sampled before transplantation. The receptors were gathered from a human patient who was an organ donor for intestinal transplantation. Each CDR3 is given with its conserved first and last residue. A D gene is named only where the DNA matches it firmly. Clone size is stated in some rows and not others, as once, few, many or a class when expanded.

-,TRBJ2-1,TRBD2,TRBV19,TGTGCCAGTAGTGTAGCGGGGGGCTACAATGAGCAGTTCTTC,CASSVAGGYNEQFF
few,TRBJ1-2,-,TRBV7-9,TGTGCCAGCAGCCAAAACAGAAACTATGGCTACACCTTC,CASSQNRNYGYTF
few,TRBJ1-1,-,TRBV11-2,TGTGCCAGCAGCCCAACGGTCGACACTGAAGCTTTCTTT,CASSPTVDTEAFF
-,TRBJ2-3,-,TRBV6-5,TGTGCCAGCTGGTTGTCAGGTGGAGATACGCAGTATTTT,CASWLSGGDTQYF
-,TRBJ1-6,TRBD1,TRBV5-4,TGCGCCAGCAGCCAAGATCGGGACAGCAATTCACCCCTCCACTTT,CASSQDRDSNSPLHF
-,TRBJ2-3,TRBD2,TRBV7-3,TGTGCCAGCAGTCCCGGGACTAGCGGGGGTAGCACAGATACGCAGTATTTT,CASSPGTSGGSTDTQYF
-,TRBJ1-5,TRBD1,TRBV11-2,TGTGCCAGCAGCCTGGGACAGGGGGGCAATCAGCCCCAGCATTTT,CASSLGQGGNQPQHF
-,TRBJ2-3,TRBD2,TRBV6-1,TGTGCCAGCAGTGAACTTAGCGGGGGTCCAGATACGCAGTATTTT,CASSELSGGPDTQYF
few,TRBJ2-3,TRBD2,TRBV5-1,TGCGCCAGCAGCTTGGGTCTAGGAGGCGGGAGGACAGATACGCAGTATTTT,CASSLGLGGGRTDTQYF
-,TRBJ2-1,-,TRBV27,TGTGCCAGCAGTCCCCGTTTTCTACTAGCAAGGTACAATGAGCAGTTCTTC,CASSPRFLLARYNEQFF
few,TRBJ1-2,-,TRBV21-1,TGTGCCAGCAGCAAATGGTGGACAGGGGTCGACGGCTACACCTTC,CASSKWWTGVDGYTF
-,TRBJ1-1,TRBD1,TRBV5-1,TGCGCCAGCAGCTGGACAGGGGGTGGCACTGAAGCTTTCTTT,CASSWTGGGTEAFF
-,TRBJ1-2,TRBD1,TRBV7-3,TGTGCCAGCAGATCCGACAGGGCGCACTATGGCTACACCTTC,CASRSDRAHYGYTF
medium-sized,TRBJ2-3,-,TRBV2,TGTGCCAGCAGTTCGGAAAGGAGGACTAGCACAGATACGCAGTATTTT,CASSSERRTSTDTQYF
medium-sized,TRBJ2-5,-,TRBV27,TGTGCCAGCTGGTCGGAGAACCAAGAGACCCAGTACTTC,CASWSENQETQYF
-,TRBJ1-2,-,TRBV19,TGTGCCAGCCGTCTCCTTTTGGGGGGTTATGGCTACACCTTC,CASRLLLGGYGYTF
few,TRBJ1-2,-,TRBV2,TGTTCGACCTGGGGCGGATACTATGGCTACACCTTC,CSTWGGYYGYTF
-,TRBJ1-6,TRBD1,TRBV2,TGTGCCAGCAAACAGATACGACAGGGGGCTTCCGAATATTATAATTCACCCCTCCACTTT,CASKQIRQGASEYYNSPLHF
-,TRBJ1-6,-,TRBV4-1,TGCGCCAGCAGCCAAGATATGGCAGGGGATAATTCACCCCTCCACTTT,CASSQDMAGDNSPLHF
-,TRBJ1-2,-,TRBV6-4,TGTGCCAGCAGTGACTCTGAGCAGGGGTATGGCTACACCTTC,CASSDSEQGYGYTF
-,TRBJ1-6,-,TRBV4-3,TGCGCCAGCAGCCAAGCAGGGCGTTCACCCCTCCACTTT,CASSQAGRSPLHF
-,TRBJ2-3,TRBD1,TRBV27,TGTGCCAGCAGTCTAACTGGACAGGGAGAAAGCACAGATACGCAGTATTTT,CASSLTGQGESTDTQYF
-,TRBJ2-5,TRBD1,TRBV2,TGTGCCAGCAGGGAAAGTCAGGGGGCTCGAGAGACCCAGTACTTC,CASRESQGARETQYF
-,TRBJ1-1,-,TRBV5-1,TGCGCCAGCAGCTTGTGGGGACAACGGAACACTGAAGCTTTCTTT,CASSLWGQRNTEAFF
few,TRBJ1-3,TRBD1,TRBV9,TGTGCCAGCAGCTCAGGACAGGGCGGACAAAGAAACACCATATATTTT,CASSSGQGGQRNTIYF
few,TRBJ1-1,-,TRBV5-4,TGTGCCAGCAGTCTTAGGACATTCATGAACACTGAAGCTTTCTTT,CASSLRTFMNTEAFF
-,TRBJ1-2,-,TRBV6-5,TGTGCCAGCAGCCTAGACCGATGGAATGGCTACACCTTC,CASSLDRWNGYTF
-,TRBJ1-2,-,TRBV27,TGTGCCAGCAGTTCAGGGGTTGGCTACACCTTC,CASSSGVGYTF
medium-sized,TRBJ1-1,-,TRBV4-1,TGCGCCAGCAGCCAAGATCTGGAGGGCATGAACACTGAAGCTTTCTTT,CASSQDLEGMNTEAFF
few,TRBJ2-3,TRBD2,TRBV29-1,TGCAGCGTGAAAATACTAGCGGGGATTGGAACAGATACGCAGTATTTT,CSVKILAGIGTDTQYF
-,TRBJ1-1,TRBD1,TRBV19,TGTGCCAGTAGTTTGGGGACAGGGTGGACTGAAGCTTTCTTT,CASSLGTGWTEAFF
medium-sized,TRBJ2-3,TRBD2,TRBV15,TGTGCCACCAGGGATAGCGGGAGAACAGATACGCAGTATTTT,CATRDSGRTDTQYF
few,TRBJ2-1,-,TRBV10-3,TGTGCCATCAGTGAGTGGTGGGGGCCGTACAATGAGCAGTTCTTC,CAISEWWGPYNEQFF
-,TRBJ2-5,TRBD2,TRBV11-2,TGTGCCAGCAGCTTAGGTGGAGGGGAGGGTACCCAGTACTTC,CASSLGGGEGTQYF
-,TRBJ1-6,-,TRBV5-5,TGTGCCAGCAGCGGGGAGGGCAGGGGCTCCGTGCTGAATAATTCACCCCTCCACTTT,CASSGEGRGSVLNNSPLHF